These 9 T cell receptor beta chains share one sample of origin, sequenced in a study of blood T cell repertoires in COVID-19. Here immunoSEQ multiplex PCR was the method, and the copy in TCRdb shows in-frame clones only, minus some. The data hold approximately 330,000 clones, with around 91% observed a single time. The sample was peripheral blood. All receptors come from a woman aged 35 to 49 with COVID-19, enrolled during active disease.

V usage is TRBV27 and J usage is TRBJ1-1; 9 bases match TRBD1. In germline, CDR1 is MNHEY, CDR2 SMNVEV (reference sequence). The ends lost 8 bases at V and 0 bases at J; junction bases unmatched: 22. The CDR3 is made up of 20 amino acids. CDR3 region: CASRRGSTGGLSLLNTEAFF. As DNA, the CDR3 is TGTGCCAGCCGGCGGGGGTCGACAGGGGGGCTGAGCTTACTGAACACTGAAGCTTTCTTT.

This chain joins TRBV27 and TRBJ1-3; a weak D match, TRBD1 (5 bases). Trimming stripped 5 bases from V and 4 bases from J, with 15 bases between. Germline V gives CDR1 MNHEY, CDR2 SMNVEV (reference sequence). The CDR3 extends over 15 amino acids. The CDR3, as DNA: TGTGCCAGCAGTCATTTGTCGCAGGGAGGAAACACCATATATTTT. This codes for CASSHLSQGGNTIYF.

The chain joins TRBV28 to TRBJ1-3, with a weak D call TRBD1 (5 bases). This CDR3 has 15 amino acids. Germline CDR1 reads MDHEN; CDR2 reads SYDVKM. Trimming left V 6 bases short and J 0 bases short, with 12 bases between. The CDR3 spells CASRAGLLSGNTIYF. The CDR3 DNA follows: TGTGCCAGCAGGGCGGGACTCCTCTCTGGAAACACCATATATTTT.

The CDR3 nucleotides are TGTGCCAGCAGCTTTGGCAGTGCTAACTATGGCTACACCTTC. It yields the protein CASSFGSANYGYTF. The V gene is TRBV5-8, the J gene TRBJ1-2; D not resolved. The V end lost 2 bases, the J end lost 0 bases, and 8 bases lay between the germline ends. The CDR3 has 14 amino acids. Germline CDR1 is SGHTS and CDR2 is YDEGEE.

The CDR3 sequence is CASSLWSVGVSYNEQFF. In DNA, the CDR3 is TGTGCCAGCAGTTTATGGTCCGTCGGGGTCTCCTACAATGAGCAGTTCTTC. V usage is TRBV28 and J usage is TRBJ2-1, with D tentatively TRBD2 (5 bases). The CDR3 sequence is 17 residues long. V was cut by 0 bases and J by 0 bases, with 12 bases left in between. Looked up from germline, CDR1 is MDHEN and CDR2 is SYDVKM.

The rearrangement joins TRBV19 to TRBJ1-5; D possibly corresponds to TRBD1 (5 bases). V was clipped by 7 bases and J by 3 bases, with 10 bases between them. There are 13 residues in the CDR3. Germline CDR1 is LNHDA and CDR2 is SQIVND (reference sequence). CDR3 protein: CASTTGYNQPQHF. Written as DNA, the CDR3 is TGTGCCAGTACAACAGGTTACAATCAGCCCCAGCATTTT.

The CDR3 DNA follows: TGTGCCAGCAGCTTAGAGGGTCTGGGACAGGGACCCCTCAATGAGCAGTTCTTC. Residues: CASSLEGLGQGPLNEQFF. The rearrangement links TRBV11-3 to TRBJ2-1; 9 bases map to TRBD1. Germline V gene sequence: CDR1 SGHNT, CDR2 YENEEA. The CDR3 is made up of 18 amino acids. Losses at the gene ends were 0 bases for V and 6 bases for J; bases not matched to a gene: 12. Drawing the rest from reference TRBV11-3 and TRBJ2-1, the complete variable domain is EAGVVQSPRYKIIEKKQPVAFWCNPISGHNTLYWYLQNLGQGPELLIRYENEEAVDDSQLPKDRFSAERLKGVDSTLKIQPAELGDSAVYLCASSLEGLGQGPLNEQFFGPGTRLTVL.

The chain carries TRBV11-2 and TRBJ2-1, with D unresolved. With 1 base removed from V and 2 bases from J, the gap between germline ends came to 9 bases. Per germline, CDR1 SGHAT and CDR2 FQNNGV. The CDR3 sequence is 15 residues long. The CDR3 DNA reads as TGTGCCAGCAGCTTAGTTGCGCCTACCTACAATGAGCAGTTCTTC. It translates to CASSLVAPTYNEQFF. The full variable domain, rest sourced from reference TRBV11-2 and TRBJ2-1, is EAGVAQSPRYKIIEKRQSVAFWCNPISGHATLYWYQQILGQGPKLLIQFQNNGVVDDSQLPKDRFSAERLKGVDSTLKIQPAKLEDSAVYLCASSLVAPTYNEQFFGPGTRLTVL.

The chain has TRBV5-5 and TRBJ2-4; D is undetermined. CDR1 and CDR2 (germline): SGHKS, YYEKEE (reference sequence). Trimming took 6 bases from V and 5 from J, leaving 15 bases between them. This CDR3 is 14 amino acids long. The CDR3 spells CASTFEWAQNIQYF. CDR3 DNA sequence: TGTGCCAGCACCTTTGAGTGGGCACAAAACATTCAGTACTTC.